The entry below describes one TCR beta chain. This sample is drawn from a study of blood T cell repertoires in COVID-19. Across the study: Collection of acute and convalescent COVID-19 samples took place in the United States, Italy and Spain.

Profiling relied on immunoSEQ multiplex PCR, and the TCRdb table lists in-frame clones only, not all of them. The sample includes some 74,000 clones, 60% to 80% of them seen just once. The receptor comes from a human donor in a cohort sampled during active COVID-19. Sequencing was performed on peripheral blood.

The CDR3 DNA is TGTGCCAGCAGCCATGTGGGGGGGGCTGAAGCTTTCTTT. Protein sequence: CASSHVGGAEAFF. This sequence joins TRBV3-1 (or the pseudogene TRBV3-2) and TRBJ1-1; tentative D call: TRBD1 (5 bases). The CDR3 extends over 13 amino acids. V was cut by 3 bases and J by 6 bases, with 11 bases left in between. From germline, CDR1 is LGHDT and CDR2 YNNKEL (reference sequence).